This paragraph covers one T cell receptor beta chain sequence. The sample originates from a study of T cell changes during pregnancy in multiple sclerosis. The ends lost 4 bases at V and 7 bases at J; junction bases unmatched: 7. The CDR3 covers 17 residues. Germline CDR1 SGHRS, CDR2 YFSETQ. The data were produced by immunoSEQ multiplex PCR, yet TCRdb's version contains in-frame clones alone and is incomplete. The sample lists under 150,000 clones; about 95% were seen once. This chain joins TRBV5-1 and TRBJ2-2; 16 positions agree with TRBD2. Sequenced material: peripheral blood, taken after pregnancy. This sequence was found in a female donor with multiple sclerosis, enrolled in a pregnancy study. The CDR3, as DNA: TGCGCCAGCAGCCCCGGGACTAGCGGGAGGGCCGGCGGGGAGCTGTTTTTT. It codes for CASSPGTSGRAGGELFF.